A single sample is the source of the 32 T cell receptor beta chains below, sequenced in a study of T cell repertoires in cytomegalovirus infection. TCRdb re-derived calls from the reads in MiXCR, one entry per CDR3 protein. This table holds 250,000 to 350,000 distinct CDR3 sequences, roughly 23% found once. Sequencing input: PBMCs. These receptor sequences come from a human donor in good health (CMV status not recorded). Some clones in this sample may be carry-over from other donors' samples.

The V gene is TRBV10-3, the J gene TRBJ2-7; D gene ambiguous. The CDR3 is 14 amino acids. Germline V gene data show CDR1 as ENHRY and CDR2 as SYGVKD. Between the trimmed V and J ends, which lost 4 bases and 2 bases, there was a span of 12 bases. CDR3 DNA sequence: TGTGCCATCAGTGGGTTGGTGAATCCCTACGAGCAGTACTTC. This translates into CAISGLVNPYEQYF.

CDR3 residues: CASKQGEIINTEAFF. The DNA for the CDR3 is TGTGCCAGCAAACAGGGGGAGATCATTAACACTGAAGCTTTCTTT. The chain employs TRBV2 and TRBJ1-1, with 8 nucleotides matching TRBD1. CDR1 SNHLY and CDR2 FYNNEI come from the germline V gene. V dropped 7 bases and J dropped 2; count of bases not matched to a gene: 9. CDR3 length: 15 amino acids.

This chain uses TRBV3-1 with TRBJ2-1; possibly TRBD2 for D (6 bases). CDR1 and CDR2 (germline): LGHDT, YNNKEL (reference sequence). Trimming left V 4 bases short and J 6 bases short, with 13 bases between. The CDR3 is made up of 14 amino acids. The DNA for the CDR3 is TGTGCCAGCAGCCCGGGACTCAAGGGCAATGAGCAGTTCTTC. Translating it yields CASSPGLKGNEQFF.

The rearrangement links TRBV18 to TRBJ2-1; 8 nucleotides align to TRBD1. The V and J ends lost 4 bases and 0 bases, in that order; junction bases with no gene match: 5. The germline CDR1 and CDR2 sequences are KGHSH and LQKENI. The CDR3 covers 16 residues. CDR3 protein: CASSRGQESSYNEQFF. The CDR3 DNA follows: TGTGCCAGCTCACGGGGACAGGAGAGCTCCTACAATGAGCAGTTCTTC.

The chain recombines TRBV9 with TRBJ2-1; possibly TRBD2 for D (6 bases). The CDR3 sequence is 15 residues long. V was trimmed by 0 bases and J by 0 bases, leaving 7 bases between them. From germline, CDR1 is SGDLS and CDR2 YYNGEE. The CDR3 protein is CASSVGTNSYNEQFF. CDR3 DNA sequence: TGTGCCAGCAGCGTAGGGACTAACTCCTACAATGAGCAGTTCTTC.

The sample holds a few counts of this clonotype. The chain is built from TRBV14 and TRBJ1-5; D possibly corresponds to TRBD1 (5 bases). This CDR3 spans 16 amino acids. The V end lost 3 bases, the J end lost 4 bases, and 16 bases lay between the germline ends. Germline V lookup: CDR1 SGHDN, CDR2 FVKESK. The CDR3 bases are TGTGCCAGCAGCCAGGAAACCGGGACGGGTAATCAGCCCCAGCATTTT. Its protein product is CASSQETGTGNQPQHF.

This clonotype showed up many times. The CDR3 spells CASSLRPGQGGGYEQYF. CDR3 in DNA: TGTGCCAGCAGCTTACGGCCGGGACAAGGGGGAGGCTACGAGCAGTACTTC. This chain joins TRBV7-2 and TRBJ2-7; D assignment may be TRBD1 or TRBD2 (6 bases each). The CDR3 runs to 17 residues. The germline CDR1 and CDR2 sequences are SGHTA and FQGNSA. Between the trimmed V and J ends, which lost 2 bases and 3 bases, there was a span of 20 bases.

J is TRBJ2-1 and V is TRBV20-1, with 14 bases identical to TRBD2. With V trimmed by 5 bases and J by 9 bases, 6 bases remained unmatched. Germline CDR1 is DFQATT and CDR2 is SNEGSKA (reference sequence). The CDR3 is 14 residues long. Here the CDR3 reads CSAPGTSGSVEQFF. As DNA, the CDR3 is TGCAGTGCTCCCGGGACTAGCGGGAGCGTTGAGCAGTTCTTC.

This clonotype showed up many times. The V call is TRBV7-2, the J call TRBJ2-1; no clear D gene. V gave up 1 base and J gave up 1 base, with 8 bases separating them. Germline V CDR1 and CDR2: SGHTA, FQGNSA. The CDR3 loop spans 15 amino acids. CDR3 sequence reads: CASSLVPPSYNEQFF. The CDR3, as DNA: TGTGCCAGCAGCTTAGTCCCCCCGTCCTACAATGAGCAGTTCTTC.

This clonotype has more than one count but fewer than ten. The CDR3 DNA reads as TGTGCCAGCAGCTTGGCCTTTAGGGGGCAGTACAATGAGCAGTTCTTC. Protein: CASSLAFRGQYNEQFF. The chain has TRBV5-5 and TRBJ2-1; TRBD1 matches 7 bases. The germline CDR1 and CDR2 sequences are SGHKS and YYEKEE (reference sequence). The CDR3 has 16 residues. V lost 0 bases, J lost 4 bases, and 7 bases stayed unmatched.

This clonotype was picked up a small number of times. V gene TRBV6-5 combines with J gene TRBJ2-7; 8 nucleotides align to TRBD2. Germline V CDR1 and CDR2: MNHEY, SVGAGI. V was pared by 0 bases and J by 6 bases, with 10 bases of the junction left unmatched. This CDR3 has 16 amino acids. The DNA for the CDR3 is TGTGCCAGCAGTTACTCCCTGACGGGAGGGCCGGTCGAGCAGTACTTC. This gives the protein CASSYSLTGGPVEQYF.

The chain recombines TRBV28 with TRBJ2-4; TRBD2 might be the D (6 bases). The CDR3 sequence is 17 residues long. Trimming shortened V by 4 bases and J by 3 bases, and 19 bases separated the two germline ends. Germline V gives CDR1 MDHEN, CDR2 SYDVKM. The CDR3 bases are TGTGCCAGCAGTTCATACCCCGGGCGGGGAGACAAAAACATTCAGTACTTC. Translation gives CASSSYPGRGDKNIQYF.

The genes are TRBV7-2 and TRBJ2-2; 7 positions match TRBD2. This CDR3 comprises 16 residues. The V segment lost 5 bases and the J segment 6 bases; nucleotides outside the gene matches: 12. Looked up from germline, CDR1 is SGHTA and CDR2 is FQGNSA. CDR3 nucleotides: TGTGCCAGCAGCCGTTACCGCGGGAGATCCGCCGGGGAGCTGTTTTTT. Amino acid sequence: CASSRYRGRSAGELFF.

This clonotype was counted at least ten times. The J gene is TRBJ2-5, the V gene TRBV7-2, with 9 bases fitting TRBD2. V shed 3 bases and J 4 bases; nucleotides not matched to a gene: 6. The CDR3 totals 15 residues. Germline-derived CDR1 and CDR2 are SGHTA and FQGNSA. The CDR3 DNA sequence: TGTGCCAGCAGCTTTAATGCGGGAGGGGGAGAGACCCAGTACTTC. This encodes CASSFNAGGGETQYF.

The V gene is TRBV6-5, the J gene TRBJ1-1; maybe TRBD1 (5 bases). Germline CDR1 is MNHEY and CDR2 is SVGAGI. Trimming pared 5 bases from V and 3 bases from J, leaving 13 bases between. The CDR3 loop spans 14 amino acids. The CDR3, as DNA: TGTGCCAGCAGTAATACAGGTTTCGACACTGAAGCTTTCTTT. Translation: CASSNTGFDTEAFF.

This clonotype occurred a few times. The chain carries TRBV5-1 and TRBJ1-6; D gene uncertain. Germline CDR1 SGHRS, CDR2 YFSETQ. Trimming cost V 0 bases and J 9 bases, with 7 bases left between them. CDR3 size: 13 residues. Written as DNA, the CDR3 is TGCGCCAGCAGCTTGGAAACAACTTCACCCCTCCACTTT. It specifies CASSLETTSPLHF.

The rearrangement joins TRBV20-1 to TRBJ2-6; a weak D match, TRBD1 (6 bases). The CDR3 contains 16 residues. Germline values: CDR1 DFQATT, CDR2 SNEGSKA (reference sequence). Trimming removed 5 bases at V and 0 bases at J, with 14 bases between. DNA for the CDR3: TGCAGTGCTCCGGGGTGGGGGCTCTCTGGGGCCAACGTCCTGACTTTC. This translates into CSAPGWGLSGANVLTF.

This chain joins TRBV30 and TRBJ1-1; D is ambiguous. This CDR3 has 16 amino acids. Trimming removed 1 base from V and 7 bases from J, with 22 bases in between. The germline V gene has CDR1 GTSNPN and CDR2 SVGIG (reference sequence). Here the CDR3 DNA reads TGTGCCTGGAGTGCCCCTACCCCAATTGGGTCCGGTGAAGCTTTCTTT. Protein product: CAWSAPTPIGSGEAFF.

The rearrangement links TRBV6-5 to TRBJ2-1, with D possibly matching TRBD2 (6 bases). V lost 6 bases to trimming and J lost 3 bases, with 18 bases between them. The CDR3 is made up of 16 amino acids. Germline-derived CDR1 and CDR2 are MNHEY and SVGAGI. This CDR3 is CASSPAGGLHYNEQFF. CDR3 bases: TGTGCCAGCAGCCCTGCCGGGGGACTTCACTACAATGAGCAGTTCTTC.

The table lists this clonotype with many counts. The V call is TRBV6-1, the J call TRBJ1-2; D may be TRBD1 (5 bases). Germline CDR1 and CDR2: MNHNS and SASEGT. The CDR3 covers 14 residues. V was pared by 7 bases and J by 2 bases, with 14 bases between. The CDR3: CASILGGGNYGYTF. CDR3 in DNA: TGTGCCAGCATTCTGGGGGGAGGAAACTATGGCTACACCTTC.

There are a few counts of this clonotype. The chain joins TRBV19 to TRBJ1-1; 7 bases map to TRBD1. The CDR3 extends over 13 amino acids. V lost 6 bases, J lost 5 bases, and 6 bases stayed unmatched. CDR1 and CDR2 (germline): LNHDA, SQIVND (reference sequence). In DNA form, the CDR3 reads TGTGCCAGTAGAGACAGGGAGGGAACTGAAGCTTTCTTT. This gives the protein CASRDREGTEAFF.

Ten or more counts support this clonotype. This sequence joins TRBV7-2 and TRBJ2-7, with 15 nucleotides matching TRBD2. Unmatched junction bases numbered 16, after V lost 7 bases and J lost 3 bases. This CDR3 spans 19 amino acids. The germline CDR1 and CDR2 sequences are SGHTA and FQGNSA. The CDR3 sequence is CASTPGGGLAGGTNYEQYF. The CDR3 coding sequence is TGTGCCAGCACCCCCGGGGGGGGACTAGCGGGAGGCACCAACTACGAGCAGTACTTC.

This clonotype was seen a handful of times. The CDR3 region has the DNA TGTGCCAGCAGTAGGGACAGGGGTTCTGGTGAGCAGTTCTTC. Translating it yields CASSRDRGSGEQFF. The chain employs TRBV6-5 and TRBJ2-1; 10 bases match TRBD1. From germline, CDR1 is MNHEY and CDR2 SVGAGI. This CDR3 comprises 14 residues. V was clipped by 5 bases and J by 9 bases; unmatched bases: 7.

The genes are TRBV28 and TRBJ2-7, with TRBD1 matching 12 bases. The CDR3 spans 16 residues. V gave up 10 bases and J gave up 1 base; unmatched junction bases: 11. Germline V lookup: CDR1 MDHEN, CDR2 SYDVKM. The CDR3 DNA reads TGTGCCACCTTACCGGGACAGGGGGCCTGGTCCTACGAGCAGTACTTC. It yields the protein CATLPGQGAWSYEQYF.

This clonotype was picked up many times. The CDR3 DNA sequence: TGTGCCAGCAGTTTATCCGGACAGGGAACCCAAGAGACCCAGTACTTC. Protein sequence: CASSLSGQGTQETQYF. The chain uses TRBV28 and TRBJ2-5; 8 bases fit TRBD1. V shed 1 base and J 1 base; nucleotides not matched to a gene: 5. Looked up from germline, CDR1 is MDHEN and CDR2 is SYDVKM. CDR3 length equals 16 residues.

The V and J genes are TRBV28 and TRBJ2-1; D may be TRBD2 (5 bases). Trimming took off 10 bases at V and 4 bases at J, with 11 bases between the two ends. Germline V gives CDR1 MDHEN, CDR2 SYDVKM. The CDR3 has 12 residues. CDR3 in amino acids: CATQRGYNEQFF. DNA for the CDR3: TGTGCCACTCAACGGGGTTACAATGAGCAGTTCTTC.

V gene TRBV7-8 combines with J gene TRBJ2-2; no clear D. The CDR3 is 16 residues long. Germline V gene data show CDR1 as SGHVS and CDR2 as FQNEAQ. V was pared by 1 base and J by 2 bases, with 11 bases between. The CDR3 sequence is CASSLDFRANTGELFF. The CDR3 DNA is TGTGCCAGCAGCTTAGATTTCCGTGCAAACACCGGGGAGCTGTTTTTT.

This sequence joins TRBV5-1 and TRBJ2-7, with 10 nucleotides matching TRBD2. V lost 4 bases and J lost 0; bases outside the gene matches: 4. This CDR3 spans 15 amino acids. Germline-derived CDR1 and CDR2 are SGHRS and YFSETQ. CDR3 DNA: TGCGCCAGCAGCCCGGGACTAGCGAGCTCCTACGAGCAGTACTTC. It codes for CASSPGLASSYEQYF.

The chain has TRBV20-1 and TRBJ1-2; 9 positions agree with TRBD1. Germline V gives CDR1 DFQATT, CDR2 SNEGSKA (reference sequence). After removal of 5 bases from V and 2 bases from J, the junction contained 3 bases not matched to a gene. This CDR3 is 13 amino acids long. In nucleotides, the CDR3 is TGCAGTGCTCAGGACAGGGGAAACTATGGCTACACCTTC. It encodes CSAQDRGNYGYTF.

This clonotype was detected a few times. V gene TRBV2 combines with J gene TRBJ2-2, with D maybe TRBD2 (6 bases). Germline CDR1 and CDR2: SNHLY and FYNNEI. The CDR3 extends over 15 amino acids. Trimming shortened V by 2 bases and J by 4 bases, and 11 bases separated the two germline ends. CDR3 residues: CASSEWRGGTGELFF. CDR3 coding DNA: TGTGCCAGCAGTGAATGGCGGGGAGGCACCGGGGAGCTGTTTTTT. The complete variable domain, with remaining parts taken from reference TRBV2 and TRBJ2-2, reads EPEVTQTPSHQVTQMGQEVILRCVPISNHLYFYWYRQILGQKVEFLVSFYNNEISEKSEIFDDQFSVERPDGSNFTLKIRSTKLEDSAMYFCASSEWRGGTGELFFGEGSRLTVL.

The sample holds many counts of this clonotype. The CDR3 is CASSLGVRDRPSQPQHF. CDR3 sequence (DNA): TGTGCCAGCAGCTTAGGAGTCCGGGACAGGCCTAGTCAGCCCCAGCATTTT. The chain recombines TRBV11-2 with TRBJ1-5; 8 positions agree with TRBD1. The germline gives CDR1 SGHAT, CDR2 FQNNGV. V lost 1 base, J lost 6 bases, and 11 bases stayed unmatched. This CDR3 has 17 amino acids.

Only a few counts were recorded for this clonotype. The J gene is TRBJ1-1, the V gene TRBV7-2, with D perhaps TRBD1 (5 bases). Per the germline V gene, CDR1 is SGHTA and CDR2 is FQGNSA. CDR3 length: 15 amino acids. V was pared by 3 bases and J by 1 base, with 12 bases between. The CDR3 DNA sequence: TGTGCCAGCAGCTTCACGGGGCCCAGGAACACTGAAGCTTTCTTT. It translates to CASSFTGPRNTEAFF.